This T cell receptor (beta chain) stems from a study of CD8 T cells in ankylosing spondylitis. TCRdb passed the 5' RACE reads through MiXCR, listing each CDR3 protein once. In the table there are 450,000 to 550,000 distinct CDR3 sequences, 5.3% of which are singletons. General study points: Ankylosing spondylitis blood appeared to carry a characteristic TCR beta motif of roughly 8 highly homologous variants.

This CDR3 has 14 amino acids. V was shortened by 5 bases and J by 2 bases, with 12 bases between the two germline ends. Germline values: CDR1 LNHNV, CDR2 YYDKDF (reference sequence). This clonotype showed up many times. The antigen is undetermined. The receptor comes from a male donor with ankylosing spondylitis. Sequenced input: blood, either unsorted or a sorted T cell fraction (not recorded which). This chain links TRBV15 with TRBJ2-5; D uncertain. CDR3 sequence (DNA): TGTGCCACCAGCTATGGACGGAGTCAAGAGACCCAGTACTTC. It is translated as CATSYGRSQETQYF.